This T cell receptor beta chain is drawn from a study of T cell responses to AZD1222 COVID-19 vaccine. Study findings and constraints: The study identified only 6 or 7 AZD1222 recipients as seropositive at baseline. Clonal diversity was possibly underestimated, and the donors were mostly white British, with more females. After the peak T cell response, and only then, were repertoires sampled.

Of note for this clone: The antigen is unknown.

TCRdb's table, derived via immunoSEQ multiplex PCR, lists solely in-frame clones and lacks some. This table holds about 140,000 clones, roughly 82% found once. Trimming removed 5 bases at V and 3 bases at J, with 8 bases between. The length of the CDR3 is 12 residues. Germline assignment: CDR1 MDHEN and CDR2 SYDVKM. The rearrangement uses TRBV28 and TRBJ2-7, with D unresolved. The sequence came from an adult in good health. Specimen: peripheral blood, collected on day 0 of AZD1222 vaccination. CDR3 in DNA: TGTGCCAGCAGTCCAATAGTCTACGAGCAGTACTTC. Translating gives CASSPIVYEQYF.